This passage covers 11 T cell receptor beta chains from one sample sequenced in a study of blood T cell repertoires in COVID-19. Using immunoSEQ multiplex PCR, the repertoire was profiled, and TCRdb retains in-frame clones only, with some absent. The repertoire has about 300,000 clones, 89% of them found once; the top ten carry roughly 6.7%. Sequenced sample: peripheral blood. Receptors originate from a young man who had recovered from COVID-19.

The chain uses TRBV30 and TRBJ2-2, with no clear D. Looked up from germline, CDR1 is GTSNPN and CDR2 is SVGIG (reference sequence). This CDR3 is built from 15 residues. The V end lost 1 base, the J end lost 2 bases, and 11 bases lay between the germline ends. The CDR3 nucleotides are TGTGCCTGGAGTGAGACGGTAGCCAACACCGGGGAGCTGTTTTTT. It yields the protein CAWSETVANTGELFF.

V gene TRBV3-1 (or the pseudogene TRBV3-2) combines with J gene TRBJ1-6; no reliable D call. CDR3 size: 13 residues. Trimming took 2 bases from V and 7 from J, leaving 6 bases between them. Germline CDR1 reads LGHDT; CDR2 reads YNNKEL (reference sequence). The CDR3 reads CASSQLTNSPLHF. In nucleotides, the CDR3 is TGTGCCAGCAGCCAACTCACAAATTCACCCCTCCACTTT.

Concerning this clone itself: Other DNA sequences in this specimen translate into the identical CDR3. In DNA form, the CDR3 reads TGTGCCAGTAGTCTACAGGGGAGCAATCAGCCCCAGCATTTT. This sequence encodes CASSLQGSNQPQHF. This sequence joins TRBV19 and TRBJ1-5; TRBD1 agrees at 7 bases. CDR1 and CDR2 (germline): LNHDA, SQIVND (reference sequence). V was pared by 5 bases and J by 1 base, with 2 bases of the junction left unmatched. CDR3 size: 14 residues.

This clone appeared once. V and J are TRBV4-1 and TRBJ2-5; 7 positions agree with TRBD1. Germline V CDR1 and CDR2: MGHRA, YSYEKL. This CDR3 is 16 amino acids long. Trimming took 2 bases from V and 5 from J; bases not matched to a gene: 11. The CDR3 sequence: CASSQPRDSSRETQYF. The CDR3 DNA is TGCGCCAGCAGCCAACCTAGGGACAGTTCCAGGGAGACCCAGTACTTC.

The chain uses TRBV27 and TRBJ1-4, with 10 bases that match TRBD1. The CDR3 totals 16 residues. Germline CDR1 MNHEY, CDR2 SMNVEV (reference sequence). V was clipped by 4 bases and J by 5 bases; unmatched bases: 7. Here the CDR3 reads CASSSIDRGRNEKLFF. CDR3 coding DNA: TGTGCCAGCAGTTCAATCGACAGGGGGCGGAATGAAAAACTGTTTTTT.

The chain uses TRBV24-1 and TRBJ2-3; 10 bases are a match to TRBD2. The CDR3 consists of 15 residues. V lost 3 bases and J lost 6; bases outside the gene matches: 5. Per the germline V gene, CDR1 is KGHDR and CDR2 is SFDVKD. The CDR3 spells CATSDRAGGVDTQYF. For the CDR3, the DNA is TGTGCCACCAGTGATCGAGCGGGAGGGGTGGATACGCAGTATTTT.

This chain links TRBV29-1 with TRBJ2-2; weak D call: TRBD1 (7 bases). Germline CDR1 and CDR2: SQVTM and ANQGSEA. CDR3 size: 13 residues. V was clipped by 7 bases and J by 4 bases, with 13 bases between them. In DNA, the CDR3 is TGCAGCGGGCAGGGGGGACCCACCGGGGAGCTGTTTTTT. This gives the protein CSGQGGPTGELFF.

The chain combines TRBV6-5 with TRBJ2-7, with 8 bases identical to TRBD1. The germline V gene encodes CDR1 MNHEY and CDR2 SVGAGI. V lost 2 bases to trimming and J lost 3 bases; unmatched junction nucleotides: 3. This CDR3 is built from 14 residues. The chain's CDR3 is CASSYRTGSYEQYF. The CDR3 nucleotides read TGTGCCAGCAGTTACCGGACAGGGAGCTACGAGCAGTACTTC.

The chain recombines TRBV19 with TRBJ2-3; 12 nucleotides line up with TRBD2. The CDR3 length is 15 residues. Germline CDR1 reads LNHDA; CDR2 reads SQIVND (reference sequence). The J segment lost 4 bases and the V segment lost 6 bases, leaving 5 bases of the junction unmatched. In DNA form, the CDR3 reads TGTGCCAGTAGCGGACTAGCGGGGACCGCAGATACGCAGTATTTT. Amino acids: CASSGLAGTADTQYF.

This sequence joins TRBV4-1 and TRBJ2-7, with D perhaps TRBD1 (5 bases). This CDR3 region has 16 residues. CDR1 and CDR2 (germline): MGHRA, YSYEKL. Deletions cut 4 bases from V and 1 base from J, with 17 bases between. The CDR3 DNA reads TGCGCCAGCAGCCTTGACCAAGGGGTCGAATCCTACGAGCAGTACTTC. Residues: CASSLDQGVESYEQYF.

The chain uses TRBV4-3 and TRBJ1-1; a weak D match, TRBD1 (5 bases). The germline V and J ends were trimmed by 1 base and 3 bases, with 12 bases remaining between them. The germline V gene encodes CDR1 LGHNA and CDR2 YSLEER. The CDR3 spans 15 residues. The CDR3 region is CASSQGAPQDTEAFF. The DNA for the CDR3 is TGCGCCAGCAGCCAAGGGGCCCCACAGGACACTGAAGCTTTCTTT.